These T cell receptor beta chains were read from a single sample in a study of cytomegalovirus exposure and HLA in healthy donors. The protocol was immunoSEQ multiplex PCR, while the TCRdb copy is restricted to in-frame clones and leaves out a portion. The data show around 190,000 clones, about 77% seen once. Sequences were obtained from PBMCs. The receptors were sampled from a man between 60 and 75 years old in good health and CMV-seronegative. Each CDR3 is given with its conserved first and last residue. D genes are given only for firm matches. Clone size is given for some rows only: seen once, a few or many times, or a class if the clone is expanded.

j_call d_call v_call clone_size cdr3_nt cdr3_aa
TRBJ2-3 TRBD2 TRBV2 - TGTGCCAGCAGTCGCGGGACTAGCGGGAGCGATACGCAGTATTTT CASSRGTSGSDTQYF
TRBJ1-6 TRBD1 TRBV5-1 - TGCGCCAGCAGCTTAGGGGGCGGGAATTCACCCCTCCACTTT CASSLGGGNSPLHF
TRBJ1-4 TRBD1 TRBV28 - TGTGCCAGCAGTTTCCCGGGACAGGGGTATAATGAAAAACTGTTTTTT CASSFPGQGYNEKLFF
TRBJ1-2 TRBD1 TRBV30 - TGTGCCTGCGACCGAGGGACAGGGGGTGAAGAGAACTATGGCTACCCCTTC CACDRGTGGEENYGYPF
TRBJ2-5 TRBD2 TRBV5-1 - TGCGCCAGCAGCTTTGGGACTAGCGAAGAGACCCAGTACTTC CASSFGTSEETQYF
TRBJ2-7 - TRBV29-1 - TGCAGCGTAGCTACCTCCAGGGTATACGAGCAGTACTTC CSVATSRVYEQYF
TRBJ2-7 - TRBV10-3 - TGTGCCATCGAGGACGGGAGCTCCTACGAGCAGTACTTC CAIEDGSSYEQYF
TRBJ2-7 TRBD2 TRBV30 - TGTGCCTGGTGGACGGGGGGGCCCTACGAGCAGTACTTC CAWWTGGPYEQYF
TRBJ1-1 TRBD1 TRBV10-3 few TGTGCCATCAGTACAAGCCGTACAGGGGTAGGAACTGAAGCTTTCTTT CAISTSRTGVGTEAFF
TRBJ2-3 TRBD1 TRBV18 - TGTGCCAGCTCCCCCGGGACAGGGGTGACAGATACGCAGTATTTT CASSPGTGVTDTQYF
TRBJ2-1 TRBD2 TRBV10-1 - TGCGCCAGCAGTGTGCTGACTAGCGGGGTTTTTAATGAGCAGTTCTTC CASSVLTSGVFNEQFF
TRBJ1-1 TRBD1 TRBV7-2 - TGTGCCAGCAGCGAGCCCCGGGACAGGGTTCTTGAAGCTTTCTTT CASSEPRDRVLEAFF
TRBJ1-3 TRBD1 TRBV19 - TGTGCCAGTAGTACAAAGACAGGGGGCACTGGAAACACCATATATTTT CASSTKTGGTGNTIYF
TRBJ1-1 - TRBV29-1 - TGCAGCGTCCGCAGGCCCATGGGGGGTGAAGCTTTCTTT CSVRRPMGGEAFF
TRBJ1-1 - TRBV5-1 - TGCGCCAGCAGCTTGCCAGGGGCGAACACTGAAGCTTTCTTT CASSLPGANTEAFF
TRBJ1-2 - TRBV29-1 - TGCAGCGTCACGGGGGGGGGCTATGGCTACACCTTC CSVTGGGYGYTF
TRBJ1-5 - TRBV19 - TGTGCCAGTAGTACAGACGGGACACATAGCAATCAGCCCCAGCATTTT CASSTDGTHSNQPQHF
TRBJ2-1 - TRBV12-2 - TGTGCAAGTCGCTTAGCGTCACCGCGGGGAGCGAAACGACGGTGGATGGGTGAGCAGTTCTTC CASRLASPRGAKRRWMGEQFF
TRBJ2-5 - TRBV7-3 - TGTGCCAGCAGCTTCGGGACTCAAGAGACCCAGTACTTC CASSFGTQETQYF
TRBJ2-7 TRBD2 TRBV28 - TGTGCCAGCAGTCAACTAGCGGGAGCAAACGAGCAGTACTTC CASSQLAGANEQYF
TRBJ2-3 TRBD1 TRBV4-1 - TGCGCCAGCAGCTACGACCGGGACAGGGGGCCAGCTACGCAGTATTTT CASSYDRDRGPATQYF
TRBJ2-5 TRBD1 TRBV7-8 - TGTGCCAGCAGCTCACCAAACAGGGGGCAAGAGACCCAGTACTTC CASSSPNRGQETQYF
TRBJ1-1 - TRBV6-5 - TGTGCCAGCAGTTACGGACAGCTGACTGAAGCTTTCTTT CASSYGQLTEAFF
TRBJ1-5 - TRBV19 - TGTGCCAGTACCCCTGGGGGGTATAGCAATCAGCCCCAGCATTTT CASTPGGYSNQPQHF
TRBJ1-4 TRBD1 TRBV10-2 - TGCGCCAGCAAACGACAGGGAGGAGGAGAAAAACTGTTTTTT CASKRQGGGEKLFF
TRBJ2-7 - TRBV29-1 - TGCAGCGCCGGACCCGACTACGAGCAGTACTTC CSAGPDYEQYF
TRBJ1-2 - TRBV30 - TGTGCCTGGAGTTCCGCAGGGGAAGGGGGCTACACCTTC CAWSSAGEGGYTF
TRBJ2-7 TRBD2 TRBV28 - TGTGCCAGTACTAACCCCGGGGGGGCCCGCGAGCAGTACTTC CASTNPGGAREQYF
TRBJ2-7 TRBD1 TRBV11-2 - TGTGCCAGCAGCTCGAGCCAGGGGGCGGGGTACGAGCAGTACTTC CASSSSQGAGYEQYF
TRBJ1-2 - TRBV7-2 - TGTGCCAGCAGCTTTAGATTGGGCAAGGGGTTTGGGGGCTACACCTTC CASSFRLGKGFGGYTF
TRBJ2-3 TRBD2 TRBV29-1 - TGCAGCGCCGCGGCTAGCGGGGGGTCAGATACGCAGTATTTT CSAAASGGSDTQYF
TRBJ2-5 TRBD1 TRBV9 - TGTGCCAGCAGCAAACCGGGACAGGGTCGGGAGACCCAGTACTTC CASSKPGQGRETQYF
TRBJ2-7 - TRBV7-2 - TGTGCCAGCAGTCCCACCGGGACTCACTCCTACGAGCAGTACTTC CASSPTGTHSYEQYF
TRBJ1-2 TRBD1 TRBV7-8 - TGTGCCAGCAGCTCACAGGACAGGGGGAACAACTATGGCTACACCTTC CASSSQDRGNNYGYTF
TRBJ2-3 TRBD1 TRBV5-1 - TGCGCCAGCAGCCTCGGGGACAGGGCCACAGATACGCAGTATTTT CASSLGDRATDTQYF
TRBJ2-1 TRBD2 TRBV7-6 - TGTGCCAGCAGCACCCCTAGCGGGTCCAATGAGCAGTTCTTC CASSTPSGSNEQFF
TRBJ2-7 TRBD1 TRBV7-9 - TGTGCCAGCAGCGGACAGGGCCAAATCTCCTACGAGCAGTACTTC CASSGQGQISYEQYF
TRBJ2-2 TRBD1 TRBV10-3 - TGTGCCATCAGCCTGGTAGGGGGCTCTGGAACCGGGGAGCTGTTTTTT CAISLVGGSGTGELFF
TRBJ1-1 - TRBV6-5 - TGTGCCAGCAGTTCGAGGGACATTGAAGCTTTCTTT CASSSRDIEAFF
TRBJ2-7 TRBD2 TRBV4-1 - TGCGCCAGCAGCCAGGTTACCGGGACTAGCGAATACGAGCAGTACTTC CASSQVTGTSEYEQYF
TRBJ1-4 - TRBV19 - TGTGCCAGTAGTATGGTAGGGAGGTCACGTCGTGAAAAACTGTTTTTT CASSMVGRSRREKLFF
TRBJ1-5 - TRBV4-3 - TGCGCCAGCAGCCAAAGTCGCAACAGCTACAATCAGCCCCAGCATTTT CASSQSRNSYNQPQHF
TRBJ1-3 - TRBV7-9 - TGTGCCAGCAGCCCCGGAGGAAACGCCATATATTTT CASSPGGNAIYF
TRBJ2-3 - TRBV5-1 once TGCGCCAGCAGCGACCAGGGCACAGATACGCAGTATTTT CASSDQGTDTQYF
TRBJ2-1 - TRBV7-2 - TGTGCCAGCAGCGTCACGACTACCCTACAGTTCTTC CASSVTTTLQFF
TRBJ1-3 - TRBV27 - TGTGCCAGCAGTCCAGGGGCTCCGGGGCCCGGTATTGGAGGAAACACCATATATTTT CASSPGAPGPGIGGNTIYF
TRBJ1-1 TRBD1 TRBV7-9 - TGTGCCAGCAGCACAGGGGGCAACACTGAAGCTTTCTTT CASSTGGNTEAFF
TRBJ1-1 - TRBV7-8 few TGTGCCAGCAGCTTGCGAGGAAACACTGAAGCTTTCTTT CASSLRGNTEAFF
TRBJ1-1 TRBD1 TRBV7-6 once TGTGCCAGCAGCTTGGCCCTCCAGGGGGGAACTGAAGCTTTCTTT CASSLALQGGTEAFF
TRBJ1-1 - TRBV30 - TGTGCCTGCTCCGGACAGTCCTACACTGAAGCTTTCTTT CACSGQSYTEAFF
TRBJ2-7 - TRBV2 few TGTGCCAGCAGGACAGATCCCTACGAGCAGTACTTC CASRTDPYEQYF
TRBJ2-3 TRBD2 TRBV10-3 - TGTGCCATCAGCCCCCAGGGGACTAGCAACACAGATACGCAGTATTTT CAISPQGTSNTDTQYF
TRBJ2-7 - TRBV6-5 - TGTGCCAGCGGTTTTGGGGGGGGCCTCGGAAACGAGCAGTACTTC CASGFGGGLGNEQYF
TRBJ2-5 TRBD2 TRBV2 - TGTGCCAGCAGTGAACGGCGGGGGTGGGGAGAGACCCAGTACTTC CASSERRGWGETQYF
TRBJ2-3 - TRBV5-1 - TGCGCCAGCAGCTTGCTCGGGGTGGGCACAGATACGCAGTATTTT CASSLLGVGTDTQYF
TRBJ2-2 - TRBV18 - TGTGCCAGCTCACCGGAGGGGGCCTGGACCGGGGAGCTGTTTTTT CASSPEGAWTGELFF
TRBJ2-3 TRBD1 TRBV6-5 - TGTGCTAGCAGTTTCACAGGGGGCCTAAGTTTAGATACGCAGTATTTT CASSFTGGLSLDTQYF
TRBJ2-2 - TRBV27 - TGTGCCAGCAGTTCCCTCAGTGGCACCGGGGAGCTGTTTTTT CASSSLSGTGELFF
TRBJ1-5 TRBD1 TRBV19 - TGTGCCAGTAGTCCCTTGGGACAGGGTCGTAGCAATCAGCCCCAGCATTTT CASSPLGQGRSNQPQHF